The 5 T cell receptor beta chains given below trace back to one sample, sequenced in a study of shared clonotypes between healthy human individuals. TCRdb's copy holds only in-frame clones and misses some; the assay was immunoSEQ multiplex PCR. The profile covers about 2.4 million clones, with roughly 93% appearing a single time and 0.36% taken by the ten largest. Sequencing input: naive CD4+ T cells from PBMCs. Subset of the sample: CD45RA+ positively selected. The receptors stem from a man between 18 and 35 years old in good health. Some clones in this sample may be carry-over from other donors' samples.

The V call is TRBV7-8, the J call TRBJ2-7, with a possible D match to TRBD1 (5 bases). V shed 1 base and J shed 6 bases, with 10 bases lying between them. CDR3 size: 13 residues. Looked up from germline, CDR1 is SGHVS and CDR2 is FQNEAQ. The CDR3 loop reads CASSLEGQGEQYF. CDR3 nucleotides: TGTGCCAGCAGCTTAGAGGGGCAAGGCGAGCAGTACTTC.

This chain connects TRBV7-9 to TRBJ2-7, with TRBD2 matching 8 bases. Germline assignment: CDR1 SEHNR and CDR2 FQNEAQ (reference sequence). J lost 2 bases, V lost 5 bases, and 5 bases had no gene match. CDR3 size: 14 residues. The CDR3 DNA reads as TGTGCCAGCAGCCGGGGGGGGCGACCCTACGAGCAGTACTTC. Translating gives CASSRGGRPYEQYF.

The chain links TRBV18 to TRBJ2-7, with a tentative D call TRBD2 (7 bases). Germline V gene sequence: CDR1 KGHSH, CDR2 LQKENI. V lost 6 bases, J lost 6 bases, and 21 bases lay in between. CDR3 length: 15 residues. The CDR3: CASSSPIGGGGEQYF. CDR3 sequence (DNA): TGTGCCAGCTCCTCACCTATAGGGGGAGGGGGCGAGCAGTACTTC.

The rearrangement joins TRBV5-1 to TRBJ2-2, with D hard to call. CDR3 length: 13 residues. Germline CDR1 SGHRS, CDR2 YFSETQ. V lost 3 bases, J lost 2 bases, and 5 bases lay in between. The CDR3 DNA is TGCGCCAGCAGCTACGACAACACCGGGGAGCTGTTTTTT. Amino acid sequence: CASSYDNTGELFF.

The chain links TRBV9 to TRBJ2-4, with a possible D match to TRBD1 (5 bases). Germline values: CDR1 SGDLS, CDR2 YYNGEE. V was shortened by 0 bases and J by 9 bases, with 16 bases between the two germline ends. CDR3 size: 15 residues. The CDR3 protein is CASSVVGGASSIQYF. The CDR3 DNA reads TGTGCCAGCAGCGTAGTGGGTGGGGCCAGCTCCATTCAGTACTTC.